The 2 T cell receptor beta chains below all came from one sample that was sequenced in a study of T-cell memory formation after mild COVID-19. TCRdb reanalysed the 5' RACE reads using MiXCR and keeps one entry per CDR3 protein. The profile shows tens of thousands of distinct CDR3 sequences, 25% to 35% of them singletons. Sequences were obtained from PBMCs or a T cell subset sorted from them (not recorded which). The receptors originated from a man between 18 and 35 years old who had mild COVID-19 (a few samples of this study predate the infection). Cell type and time point are not known.

The chain uses TRBV5-1 and TRBJ2-3; TRBD2 aligns across 10 bases. Losses at the gene ends were 4 bases for V and 2 bases for J; bases not matched to a gene: 4. This CDR3 contains 15 residues. CDR1 is SGHRS, CDR2 YFSETQ, per germline. The CDR3 region is CASSTTSGFTDTQYF. CDR3 sequence (DNA): TGCGCCAGCAGCACGACTAGCGGGTTCACAGATACGCAGTATTTT. Together with reference TRBV5-1 and TRBJ2-3, the CDR3 gives the full variable domain: KAGVTQTPRYLIKTRGQQVTLSCSPISGHRSVSWYQQTPGQGLQFLFEYFSETQRNKGNFPGRFSGRQFSNSRSEMNVSTLELGDSALYLCASSTTSGFTDTQYFGPGTRLTVL.

In its sample, this clonotype was seen a few times. The V call is TRBV9, the J call TRBJ1-2; the match to TRBD1 covers 7 bases. This CDR3 region has 16 residues. V shed 3 bases, J shed 3 bases, and the junction held 11 bases outside the gene matches. The germline V gene encodes CDR1 SGDLS and CDR2 YYNGEE. CDR3 amino acids: CASSAFEGARHYGYTF. The CDR3 DNA reads as TGTGCCAGCAGCGCTTTCGAGGGGGCGCGTCACTATGGCTACACCTTC.